This TCR beta chain stems from a study of blood T cells in healthy people across ages. Study conclusions and caveats: TCR beta diversity was tightly associated with the proportion of naive T cells. A roughly linear age-dependent decrease characterized TCR beta diversity per million T cells.

The CDR3 contains 17 residues. CDR1 is SEHNR, CDR2 FQNEAQ, per germline (reference sequence). V dropped 1 base and J dropped 1 base, with 14 bases sitting between them. Isolation of PBMCs gave at least 6.5 million cells per sample. This clonotype has just a few counts. Its antigen remains unidentified. Primed by a sample-barcoded 5' primer and a J-beta primer mix, a second PCR proceeded for about 7 to 12 cycles. TCRdb passed the 5' RACE reads through MiXCR, listing each CDR3 protein once. The table includes around 1,700,000 distinct CDR3 sequences, roughly 27% detected once. The receptor comes from a woman in her 30s in good health. Sequenced sample: blood. The V gene is TRBV7-9, the J gene TRBJ2-1; tentatively, D is TRBD2 (7 bases). The CDR3 region is CASSLVGGGRSYNEQFF. The CDR3, as DNA: TGTGCCAGCAGCTTAGTTGGGGGGGGCCGGTCCTACAATGAGCAGTTCTTC.